The source of this T cell receptor beta chain is a study of blood T cell repertoires in COVID-19 (dated by TCRdb to the early 2020s). A note on the overall study: Samples from collaborators originated in the United States, Italy and Spain and spanned both the acute and convalescent phases of COVID-19. The material from the prospective study consisted of cDNA or gDNA derived from T cells, B-cell-depleted T cells, or PBMCs. The dataset comprised deeply sampled blood TCRbeta repertoires from subjects exposed to, actively infected with, or recovered from COVID-19. The repertoires were made available in a free public database intended to serve as a resource for research on the immune response to SARS-CoV-2. Samples came from the ongoing ImmuneRACE study (first 160 participants) plus 1,254 subjects from 6 global collaborators. Nearly every sample came with metadata listing a de-identified subject ID, COVID-19 status, age in years and sex. Where available, HLA class I and class II types were obtained from metadata supplied by the sample provider rather than from assay-based typing. Overall study results and their limits: The amount of clinical and demographic metadata varied by source and participant and was provided uncurated.

The immunoSEQ Assay, a bias-controlled multiplex PCR, was used to amplify TCRbeta CDR3 regions from genomic DNA. The published analysis was carried out like this. Within the assay, amplification of reference gene primers was used to estimate how many nucleated cells each sample contained. Sequence reads were collapsed and filtered to measure the absolute abundance of every unique TCRbeta CDR3 rearrangement. Productive Simpson clonality was computed per sample as the square root of Simpson's diversity index over productive rearrangements. What TCRdb holds here is the immuneACCESS table cut down to in-frame rearrangements. Part of the clones is not present; checked against another copy, under half of the missing clones reflect an unresolved V gene, and the others are unexplained. The V and J calls and the clone size are those of that table, but D and trimming were determined from the DNA. This sample holds about 270,000 clones; 70% to 90% were observed only once. The ten largest clonotypes hold about 14% of the sample.

Enrolling through a virtual design, the prospective study's participants ranged in age from roughly 18 to 95 years and lived across around 25 United States geographic areas. In the prospective study, cohorts were assigned on the basis of participant-reported clinical history obtained from a screening survey and a study questionnaire. Recovered participants in ImmuneRACE Cohort 3 were defined by two consecutive negative NP/OP PCR tests, clearance by a healthcare professional, or resolution of symptoms. In the prospective study, whole blood, serum and a nasopharyngeal or oropharyngeal swab were collected from each participant by mobile phlebotomists. Additional blood draws and questionnaires over an approximately 2-month period could optionally be provided by prospective study participants. Prospective study blood samples were shipped either frozen or at room temperature before DNA extraction. A word on this clone: Its antigen is still unknown. Base qualities are missing; no much larger clone stands one base away.

From the cysteine up to the phenylalanine, the CDR3 has a length of 17 residues. Only the CDR3 portion is preserved as DNA: 51 bases, with reading frame beginning at the first base. The junction carries 17 bases between V and J, which are trimmed by 5 bases and 0 bases respectively. CDR1 PRHDT and CDR2 FYEKMQ are derived from the germline V gene (reference sequence). Rearrangement joined TRBV13 to TRBJ2-1; TRBD1 is possibly the D segment (5 matching bases). This TCR was recovered from a man younger than 30 who had recovered from COVID-19. Sequenced material: PBMCs or T cells enriched from blood (not recorded which). The sequence in DNA is TGTGCCAGCAGCCCCGTGGCAGGGTGGGGCTCCTACAATGAGCAGTTCTTC. Its protein product is CASSPVAGWGSYNEQFF.